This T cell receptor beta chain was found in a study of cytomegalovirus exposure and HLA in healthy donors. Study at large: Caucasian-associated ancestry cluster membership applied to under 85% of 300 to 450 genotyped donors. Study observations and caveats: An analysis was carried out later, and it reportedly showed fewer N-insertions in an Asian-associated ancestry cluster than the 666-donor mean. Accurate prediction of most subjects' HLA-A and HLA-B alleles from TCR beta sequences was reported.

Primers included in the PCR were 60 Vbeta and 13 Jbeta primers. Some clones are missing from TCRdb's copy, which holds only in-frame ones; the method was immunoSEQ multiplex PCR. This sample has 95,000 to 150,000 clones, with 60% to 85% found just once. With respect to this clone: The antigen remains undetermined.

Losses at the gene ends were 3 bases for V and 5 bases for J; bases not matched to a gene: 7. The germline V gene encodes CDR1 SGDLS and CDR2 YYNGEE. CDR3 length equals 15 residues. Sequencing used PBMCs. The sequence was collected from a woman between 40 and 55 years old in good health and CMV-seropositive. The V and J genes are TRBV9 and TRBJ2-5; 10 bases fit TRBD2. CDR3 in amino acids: CASSGSGRPQETQYF. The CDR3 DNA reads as TGTGCCAGCAGCGGTAGCGGGAGGCCGCAGGAGACCCAGTACTTC.